This TCR beta chain was sequenced during a study of blood T cell repertoires in COVID-19. In the study overall: Acute-phase and convalescent COVID-19 samples originated in the United States, Italy and Spain. PBMCs, B-cell-depleted T cells, or T cells were the source of the cDNA or gDNA that made up the material.

CDR1 and CDR2 from the germline V gene are MNHEY and SVGEGT. Trimming shortened V by 3 bases and J by 9 bases, and 8 bases separated the two germline ends. CDR3 length: 11 amino acids. In the source study's methods: Counts of nucleated cells, estimated from reference gene primer amplification, were obtained. Sequenced by immunoSEQ multiplex PCR; TCRdb stores in-frame clones only, minus some. V and J calls and clone size are given by that table; D and trimming were obtained from the DNA. The sample has about 140,000 clones, 85% to 90% seen once. This TCR derives from a woman of 80 years or more with acute or convalescent COVID-19. The V call is TRBV6-2 or TRBV6-3, the J call TRBJ1-2; D call uncertain. The material sequenced was peripheral blood. CDR3 nucleotides: TGTGCCAGCAGTTATCCGGGAAGCTACACCTTC. This translates into CASSYPGSYTF.